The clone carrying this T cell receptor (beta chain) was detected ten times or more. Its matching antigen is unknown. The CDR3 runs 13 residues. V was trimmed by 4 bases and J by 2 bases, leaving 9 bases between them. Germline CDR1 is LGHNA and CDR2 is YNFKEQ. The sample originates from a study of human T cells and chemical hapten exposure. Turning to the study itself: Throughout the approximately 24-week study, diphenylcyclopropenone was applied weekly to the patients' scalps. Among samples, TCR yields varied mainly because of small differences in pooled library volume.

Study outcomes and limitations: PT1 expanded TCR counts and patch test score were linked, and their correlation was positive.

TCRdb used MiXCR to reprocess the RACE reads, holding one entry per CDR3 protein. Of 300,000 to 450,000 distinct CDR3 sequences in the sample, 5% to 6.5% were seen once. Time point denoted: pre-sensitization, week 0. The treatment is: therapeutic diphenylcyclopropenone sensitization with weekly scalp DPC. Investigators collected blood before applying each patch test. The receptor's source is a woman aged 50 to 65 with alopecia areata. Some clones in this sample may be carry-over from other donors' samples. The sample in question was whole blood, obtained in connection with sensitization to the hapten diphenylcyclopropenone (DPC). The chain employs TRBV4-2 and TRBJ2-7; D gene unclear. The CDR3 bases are TGTGCCAGCAGCCCCCAGAACGCCTACGAGCAGTACTTC. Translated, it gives CASSPQNAYEQYF.